What follows are 16 T cell receptor beta chains derived from one specimen sequenced in a study of T cells in localized non-small cell lung cancer. Profiled with immunoSEQ multiplex PCR; TCRdb holds only in-frame clones, not every one. The repertoire consists of more than 20,000 clones, with roughly four fifths occurring once and the leading ten covering 4.8%. Sequenced here: PBMCs, sampled before any cancer treatment. The receptors here all came from a man aged 35 to 70 with stage II lung adenocarcinoma.

The chain links TRBV11-3 to TRBJ2-7; D is ambiguous. Between the trimmed V and J ends, which lost 5 bases and 2 bases, there was a span of 13 bases. CDR1 is SGHNT, CDR2 YENEEA, per germline. The CDR3 runs to 14 residues. CDR3 nucleotides: TGTGCCAGCAGCCCACTTACCACTACCTACGAGCAGTACTTC. The encoded protein is CASSPLTTTYEQYF.

The sample holds one count of this clone. The chain has TRBV20-1 and TRBJ2-1; D perhaps matches TRBD2 (6 bases). CDR1 is DFQATT, CDR2 SNEGSKA, per germline (reference sequence). V lost 5 bases to trimming and J lost 7 bases, with 9 bases between them. The length of the CDR3 is 11 residues. The chain's CDR3 is CSAYLANEQFF. CDR3 DNA sequence: TGCAGTGCTTATCTAGCGAATGAGCAGTTCTTC.

The V and J genes are TRBV14 and TRBJ2-7, with D perhaps matching TRBD1 (6 bases). This CDR3 has 13 amino acids. V was shortened by 6 bases and J by 0 bases, with 9 bases between the two germline ends. Per the germline V gene, CDR1 is SGHDN and CDR2 is FVKESK. The DNA of the CDR3 is TGTGCCAGCAGGGGGGACAACTCCTACGAGCAGTACTTC. Amino acids: CASRGDNSYEQYF. The variable domain in full, with the rest retrieved from reference TRBV14 and TRBJ2-7, is EAGVTQFPSHSVIEKGQTVTLRCDPISGHDNLYWYRRVMGKEIKFLLHFVKESKQDESGMPNNRFLAERTGGTYSTLKVQPAELEDSGVYFCASRGDNSYEQYFGPGTRLTVT.

J is TRBJ1-2 and V is TRBV6-5; D might be TRBD1 (5 bases). The CDR3 runs 15 residues. Trimming removed 5 bases from V and 8 bases from J, with 21 bases in between. The germline CDR1 and CDR2 sequences are MNHEY and SVGAGI. The CDR3 region is CASSPYPSDTGGYTF. The CDR3 DNA reads TGTGCCAGCAGTCCTTACCCCTCGGACACCGGAGGCTACACCTTC.

This rearrangement joins TRBV5-4 to TRBJ1-6; no clear D. This CDR3 has 14 residues. Per the germline V gene, CDR1 is SGHNT and CDR2 is YYREEE (reference sequence). Trimming pared 2 bases from V and 8 bases from J, leaving 11 bases between. CDR3 loop: CASSLSNAYSPLHF. The DNA for the CDR3 is TGTGCCAGCAGCTTAAGCAACGCCTATTCACCCCTCCACTTT.

This clone was found once. This chain uses TRBV4-3 with TRBJ1-5; no definite D call. Trimming stripped 2 bases from V and 7 bases from J, with 18 bases between. CDR1 and CDR2 from the germline V gene are LGHNA and YSLEER. CDR3 length: 16 residues. This chain's CDR3 is CASSQYGPPEAQPQHF. The CDR3 coding sequence is TGCGCCAGCAGCCAATACGGACCCCCCGAAGCCCAGCCCCAGCATTTT.

The chain couples TRBV19 to TRBJ2-2; D unclear. V lost 1 base and J lost 0, with 6 bases in between. The CDR3 is 15 amino acids. Germline values: CDR1 LNHDA, CDR2 SQIVND (reference sequence). CDR3 sequence reads: CASSIAKTNTGELFF. Here the CDR3 DNA reads TGTGCCAGTAGTATAGCTAAAACGAACACCGGGGAGCTGTTTTTT. Filled out from reference TRBV19 and TRBJ2-2, the complete variable domain reads DGGITQSPKYLFRKEGQNVTLSCEQNLNHDAMYWYRQDPGQGLRLIYYSQIVNDFQKGDIAEGYSVSREKKESFPLTVTSAQKNPTAFYLCASSIAKTNTGELFFGEGSRLTVL.

The rearrangement uses TRBV7-2 and TRBJ2-5; D may be TRBD2 (6 bases). The CDR3 length is 15 residues. The germline V gene has CDR1 SGHTA and CDR2 FQGNSA. V lost 5 bases to trimming and J lost 4 bases, with 17 bases between them. DNA for the CDR3: TGTGCCAGCAGCCTAATACGGGGGACCCGAGAGACCCAGTACTTC. It yields the protein CASSLIRGTRETQYF.

CDR3 residues: CASSRLDSNYGYTF. The CDR3 DNA is TGTGCCAGCAGTCGCCTTGACAGTAACTATGGCTACACCTTC. The chain links TRBV6-5 to TRBJ1-2, with D tentatively TRBD1 (5 bases). Germline assignment: CDR1 MNHEY and CDR2 SVGAGI. V lost 5 bases, J lost 1 base, and 11 bases lay in between. This CDR3 spans 14 amino acids.

The CDR3 loop is CASFRLRGRGVGAFF. CDR3 bases: TGTGCCAGCTTTCGCTTAAGGGGGCGTGGGGTAGGCGCTTTCTTT. This chain joins TRBV6-5 and TRBJ1-1; TRBD1 matches 7 bases. J was trimmed by 11 bases and V by 8 bases; bases with no gene match: 20. This CDR3 comprises 15 residues. The germline CDR1 and CDR2 sequences are MNHEY and SVGAGI.

The rearrangement uses TRBV2 and TRBJ2-2; D gene ambiguous. V was shortened by 7 bases and J by 1 base, with 4 bases between the two germline ends. The CDR3 has 12 residues. Germline loops: CDR1 SNHLY, CDR2 FYNNEI. CDR3 sequence (DNA): TGTGCCAGCAAGGGGAACACCGGGGAGCTGTTTTTT. Protein product: CASKGNTGELFF.

The gene calls are TRBV7-2 and TRBJ1-5, with D unresolved. Deletions cut 2 bases from V and 2 bases from J, with 10 bases between. Germline assignment: CDR1 SGHTA and CDR2 FQGNSA. The CDR3 runs to 15 residues. The CDR3 region has the DNA TGTGCCAGCAGCTTAACCCGGGTAGGCAATCAGCCCCAGCATTTT. Its protein is CASSLTRVGNQPQHF.

Worth noting for this clone: At one boundary the junction diverges from the germline segment, which might be a read error. This chain's CDR3 is CASSSGTGQGTTIYF. The CDR3 bases are TGTGCCAGCAGCAGTGGGACAGGTCAGGGAACCACCATATATTTT. The chain carries TRBV7-6 and TRBJ1-3; 8 positions match TRBD1. This CDR3 has 15 amino acids. CDR1 and CDR2 from the germline V gene are SGHVS and FNYEAQ.

The chain couples TRBV11-2 to TRBJ2-5; 11 bases agree with TRBD2. The V and J ends lost 5 bases and 4 bases, in that order; junction bases with no gene match: 9. Germline values: CDR1 SGHAT, CDR2 FQNNGV. This CDR3 is 16 amino acids long. The CDR3, as DNA: TGTGCCAGCAGCCCATTAGCGGGGGGGGCCAGAGAGACCCAGTACTTC. It encodes CASSPLAGGARETQYF.

The chain combines TRBV18 with TRBJ2-2; 7 nucleotides align to TRBD2. The CDR3 covers 15 residues. The J segment lost 1 base and the V segment lost 6 bases, leaving 5 bases of the junction unmatched. Germline CDR1 is KGHSH and CDR2 is LQKENI. CDR3 sequence: CASSQGGRNTGELFF. CDR3 nucleotide sequence: TGTGCCAGCTCCCAGGGCGGGAGGAACACCGGGGAGCTGTTTTTT. The variable domain in full, completed from reference TRBV18 and TRBJ2-2, reads NAGVMQNPRHLVRRRGQEARLRCSPMKGHSHVYWYRQLPEEGLKFMVYLQKENIIDESGMPKERFSAEFPKEGPSILRIQQVVRGDSAAYFCASSQGGRNTGELFFGEGSRLTVL.

V usage is TRBV6-6 and J usage is TRBJ1-1; D not certain. The CDR3 has 16 amino acids. V lost 1 base and J 0 bases, leaving 12 bases between the germline ends. Germline lookup yields CDR1 MNHNY and CDR2 SVGAGI (reference sequence). CDR3 sequence reads: CASSYLAGSMNTEAFF. In DNA form, the CDR3 reads TGTGCCAGCAGTTACTTGGCAGGTAGTATGAACACTGAAGCTTTCTTT.